This T cell receptor (beta chain) derives from a study of blood T cell repertoires in COVID-19. CDR1 and CDR2 (germline): LNHDA, SQIVND (reference sequence). The CDR3 covers 16 residues. The V end was cut by 5 bases, the J end by 10 bases, with 21 bases between. Per the study methods: From reference gene primer amplification, estimates of nucleated cell counts were derived. This table comes from immunoSEQ multiplex PCR, and its TCRdb copy is limited to in-frame clones, with some not included. V and J calls and clone size are those listed in that table; D and trimming were worked out from the DNA. The table shows about 120,000 clones, with approximately 87% occurring only once.

The sequenced material came from peripheral blood. This chain links TRBV19 with TRBJ1-6; no definite D call. This receptor was identified in a man aged 50 or older with acute or convalescent COVID-19. CDR3 nucleotide sequence: TGTGCCAGTAGTCCTCGCGAAGCTCGCCTAGGATCACCCCTCCACTTT. It is translated as CASSPREARLGSPLHF.